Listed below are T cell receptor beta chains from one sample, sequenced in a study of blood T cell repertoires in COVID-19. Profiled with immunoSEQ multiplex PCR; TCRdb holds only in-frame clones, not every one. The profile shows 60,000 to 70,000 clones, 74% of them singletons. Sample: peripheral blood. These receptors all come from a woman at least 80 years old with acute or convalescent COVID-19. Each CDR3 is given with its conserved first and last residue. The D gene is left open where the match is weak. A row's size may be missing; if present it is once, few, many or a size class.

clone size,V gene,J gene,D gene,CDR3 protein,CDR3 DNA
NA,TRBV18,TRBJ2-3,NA,CASSPRVPLTDTQYF,TGTGCCAGCTCACCCAGGGTCCCCCTCACAGATACGCAGTATTTT
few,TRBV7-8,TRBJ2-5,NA,CASSLGVVETQYF,TGTGCCAGCAGCTTAGGCGTGGTGGAGACCCAGTACTTC
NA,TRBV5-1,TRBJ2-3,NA,CASSPEANTDTQYF,TGCGCCAGCAGCCCGGAGGCCAACACAGATACGCAGTATTTT
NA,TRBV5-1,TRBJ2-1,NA,CASRASGYNEQFF,TGCGCCAGCAGAGCCTCGGGATACAATGAGCAGTTCTTC
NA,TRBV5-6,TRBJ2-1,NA,CASSSRQGGNNEQFF,TGTGCCAGCAGCTCCCGGCAGGGGGGAAACAATGAGCAGTTCTTC
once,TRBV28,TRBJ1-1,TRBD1,CASSLGTGVEAFF,TGTGCCAGCAGTTTAGGGACAGGGGTTGAAGCTTTCTTT
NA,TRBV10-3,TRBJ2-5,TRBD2,CAISPHGTSGSWETQYF,TGTGCCATCAGCCCCCACGGGACTAGCGGGAGTTGGGAGACCCAGTACTTC
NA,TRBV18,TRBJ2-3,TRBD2,CASSPGTSEDTQYF,TGTGCCAGCTCACCAGGGACTAGCGAAGATACGCAGTATTTT
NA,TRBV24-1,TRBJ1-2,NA,CATSASGVGYTF,TGTGCCACCAGTGCCTCAGGGGTTGGCTACACCTTC
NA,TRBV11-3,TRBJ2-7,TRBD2,CASSLLAGAHEQYF,TGTGCCAGCAGCTTACTAGCGGGGGCCCACGAGCAGTACTTC
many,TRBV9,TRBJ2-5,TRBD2,CASSVAREQRQETQYF,TGTGCCAGCAGCGTAGCGCGGGAGCAACGGCAAGAGACCCAGTACTTC
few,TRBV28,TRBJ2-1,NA,CASSRYSYNEQFF,TGTGCCAGCAGTCGTTACTCCTACAATGAGCAGTTCTTC
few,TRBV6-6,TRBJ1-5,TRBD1,CASSPAGTGVNQPQHF,TGTGCCAGCAGTCCTGCCGGGACAGGGGTAAATCAGCCCCAGCATTTT
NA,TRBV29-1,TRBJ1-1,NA,CSVSQGGTEAFF,TGCAGCGTTTCCCAGGGTGGCACTGAAGCTTTCTTT
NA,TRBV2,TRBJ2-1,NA,CASSWGVARNYNEQFF,TGTGCCAGCAGCTGGGGAGTAGCCCGAAACTACAATGAGCAGTTCTTC
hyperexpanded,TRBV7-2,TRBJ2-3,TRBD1,CASSLGTGMSSTDTQYF,TGTGCCAGCAGCTTAGGGACAGGGATGTCTAGCACAGATACGCAGTATTTT
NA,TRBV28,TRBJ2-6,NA,CASSTSPGHHSGANVLTF,TGTGCCAGCAGTACCTCCCCGGGACACCACTCTGGGGCCAACGTCCTGACTTTC
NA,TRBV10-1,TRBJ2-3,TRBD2,CASSGLAGVWVDTQYF,TGCGCCAGCAGTGGCCTAGCGGGAGTGTGGGTAGATACGCAGTATTTT
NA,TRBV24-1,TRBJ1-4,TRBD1,CATSDRQGGEKLFF,TGTGCCACCAGTGACCGACAGGGCGGGGAAAAACTGTTTTTT
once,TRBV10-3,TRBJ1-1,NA,CAISEPGGASTEAFF,TGTGCCATCAGTGAGCCTGGAGGGGCGAGCACTGAAGCTTTCTTT
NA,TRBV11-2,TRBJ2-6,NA,CASSFGQAGGANVLTF,TGTGCCAGCAGCTTCGGACAAGCTGGTGGGGCCAACGTCCTGACTTTC
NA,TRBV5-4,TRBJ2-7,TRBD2,CASSAGLAEAYEQYF,TGTGCCAGCAGCGCGGGACTAGCGGAAGCCTACGAGCAGTACTTC